These 26 T cell receptor beta chains were all obtained from the same sample, sequenced in a study of beta chain features in type 1 diabetes (dated by TCRdb to 2017 to 2018). The full study reports these points: In all four CD4+ subsets, TCRB CDR3 length was moderately but significantly shorter in type 1 diabetes patients.

The library was prepared using the immunoSEQ multiplex PCR assay. The entire amount of isolated RNA was reverse transcribed using the High Capacity cDNA Reverse Transcription Kit, so the sequenced TCRB transcripts were expressed ones. Held by TCRdb, this immuneACCESS table contains in-frame sequences only and omits some clones. Under half of the omission traces to an unresolved V gene where checked; the cause of the rest is unknown. In this sample the table shows over 150,000 clones, about 8.1% of which occur a single time. The top ten hold more than 0.45% of the sample. Which antigens these TCRs recognize remains unknown. Specimen: central memory CD4+ T cells from blood. The receptors come from a woman in her late teens or twenties with type 1 diabetes.

The chain combines TRBV7-9 with TRBJ1-2, with D hard to call. CDR1 and CDR2 (germline): SEHNR, FQNEAQ (reference sequence). There are 12 residues in the CDR3. Trimming removed 5 bases from V and 8 bases from J, with 12 bases in between. The CDR3 region is CASSPTNTGYTF. The DNA for the CDR3 is TGTGCCAGCAGCCCGACAAACACCGGCTACACCTTC.

There are a few counts of this clone. This rearrangement joins TRBV30 to TRBJ2-2, with D uncertain. Germline V CDR1 and CDR2: GTSNPN, SVGIG (reference sequence). V lost 1 base and J 0 bases, leaving 12 bases between the germline ends. This CDR3 is 16 amino acids long. In DNA, the CDR3 is TGTGCCTGGAGTGGGAGTCTCCTTTCGAACACCGGGGAGCTGTTTTTT. Its translation is CAWSGSLLSNTGELFF.

The chain combines TRBV9 with TRBJ2-3; D is perhaps TRBD1 (5 bases). Germline V gives CDR1 SGDLS, CDR2 YYNGEE. V gave up 3 bases and J gave up 0 bases, with 8 bases separating them. CDR3 length: 14 residues. The CDR3 bases are TGTGCCAGCAGCGCATCAGGGAGCACAGATACGCAGTATTTT. As protein: CASSASGSTDTQYF.

The chain links TRBV7-2 to TRBJ2-3, with 7 bases identical to TRBD1. Germline CDR1 reads SGHTA; CDR2 reads FQGNSA. Trimming removed 1 base from V and 4 bases from J; junction bases left unmatched: 8. The CDR3 runs to 16 residues. This CDR3 is CASSLVGGQWADTQYF. DNA for the CDR3: TGTGCCAGCAGCTTAGTAGGGGGACAGTGGGCAGATACGCAGTATTTT.

The genes are TRBV28 and TRBJ2-1; D is undetermined. The germline V gene has CDR1 MDHEN and CDR2 SYDVKM. The CDR3 consists of 12 residues. Trimming took 2 bases from V and 5 from J, leaving 4 bases between them. The CDR3 DNA sequence: TGTGCCAGCAGTTTAGGCCACAATGAGCAGTTCTTC. It codes for CASSLGHNEQFF. Variable domain in full (rest from reference TRBV28 and TRBJ2-1): DVKVTQSSRYLVKRTGEKVFLECVQDMDHENMFWYRQDPGLGLRLIYFSYDVKMKEKGDIPEGYSVSREKKERFSLILESASTNQTSMYLCASSLGHNEQFFGPGTRLTVL.

This clone was seen ten or more times. V and J are TRBV7-9 and TRBJ2-1, with TRBD2 matching over 7 bases. Germline lookup yields CDR1 SEHNR and CDR2 FQNEAQ (reference sequence). Losses at the gene ends were 2 bases for V and 9 bases for J; bases not matched to a gene: 7. This CDR3 has 14 amino acids. Here the CDR3 DNA reads TGTGCCAGCAGCTTAAGCGGGATCGCAGTTGAGCAGTTCTTC. Translating it yields CASSLSGIAVEQFF.

There are a few counts of this clone. The rearrangement links TRBV4-1 to TRBJ2-3, with D possibly TRBD2 on 6 matching bases. The CDR3 totals 13 residues. V was shortened by 3 bases and J by 3 bases, with 7 bases between the two germline ends. The V gene's germline CDR1 is MGHRA and CDR2 YSYEKL. The CDR3 DNA reads TGCGCCAGCAGCCATGCGGGGACAGATACGCAGTATTTT. This encodes CASSHAGTDTQYF.

This clone was detected a few times. This rearrangement joins TRBV28 to TRBJ2-5; possibly TRBD2 for D (5 bases). Trimming pared 5 bases from V and 4 bases from J, leaving 17 bases between. The CDR3 is 15 residues long. Germline V lookup: CDR1 MDHEN, CDR2 SYDVKM. The DNA of the CDR3 is TGTGCCAGCAGTGGAAGTGGTGGTGGAGGAGAGACCCAGTACTTC. It translates to CASSGSGGGGETQYF.

The table lists this clone with many counts. The J gene is TRBJ2-1, the V gene TRBV7-9; D gene unclear. The CDR3 covers 10 residues. The V and J ends lost 4 bases and 11 bases respectively, with 6 bases between them. CDR1 and CDR2 (germline): SEHNR, FQNEAQ (reference sequence). The CDR3 here is CASSSKKQFF. The CDR3 bases are TGTGCCAGCAGCTCAAAAAAGCAGTTCTTC.

The rearrangement uses TRBV11-3 and TRBJ2-5, with 7 bases aligning to TRBD1. The CDR3 covers 13 residues. Germline V CDR1 and CDR2: SGHNT, YENEEA. J lost 2 bases, V lost 4 bases, and 1 base had no gene match. In DNA, the CDR3 is TGTGCCAGCAGCTCGACAGGGCAAGAGACCCAGTACTTC. This sequence encodes CASSSTGQETQYF.

In its sample, this clone was seen a few times. J is TRBJ2-3 and V is TRBV4-3; TRBD1 might be the D (5 bases). Germline V gives CDR1 LGHNA, CDR2 YSLEER. The CDR3 length is 17 residues. V lost 0 bases and J 5 bases, leaving 18 bases between the germline ends. In DNA form, the CDR3 reads TGCGCCAGCAGCCAAGAAAGGGCAAGGGGTGGTGGAGATACGCAGTATTTT. It codes for CASSQERARGGGDTQYF.

This clone was seen a few times. This chain links TRBV18 with TRBJ2-7; 7 nucleotides line up with TRBD1. CDR1 is KGHSH and CDR2 is LQKENI in the germline V gene. The CDR3 contains 12 residues. The V gene end was trimmed by 6 bases and the J gene end by 1 base; junction bases not matched to a gene: 0. Written as DNA, the CDR3 is TGTGCCAGCTCGGGACAGTCCTACGAGCAGTACTTC. Amino acids: CASSGQSYEQYF.

This sequence joins TRBV25-1 and TRBJ2-7; a weak D match, TRBD1 (6 bases). The V end lost 3 bases, the J end lost 3 bases, and 12 bases lay between the germline ends. Germline V CDR1 and CDR2: MGHDK, SYGVNS. This CDR3 region has 14 residues. CDR3 sequence: CASSEATGYYEQYF. The DNA for the CDR3 is TGTGCCAGCAGTGAGGCGACAGGATACTACGAGCAGTACTTC.

This clone was picked up a small number of times. The chain carries TRBV5-4 and TRBJ2-7; 9 bases fit TRBD1. Germline V gene lookup returns CDR1 SGHNT and CDR2 YYREEE (reference sequence). With 4 bases clipped from V and 3 bases from J, the junction kept 8 bases outside the gene matches. The CDR3 has 15 amino acids. The CDR3 DNA sequence: TGTGCCAGCAGCGCTCCCGGGACAGGGATCTACGAGCAGTACTTC. It is translated as CASSAPGTGIYEQYF. Variable domain in full (rest from reference TRBV5-4 and TRBJ2-7): ETGVTQSPTHLIKTRGQQVTLRCSSQSGHNTVSWYQQALGQGPQFIFQYYREEENGRGNFPPRFSGLQFPNYSSELNVNALELDDSALYLCASSAPGTGIYEQYFGPGTRLTVT.

This clone came up a few times. The chain employs TRBV27 and TRBJ2-5, with 9 bases identical to TRBD1. The CDR3 has 14 amino acids. CDR1 is MNHEY and CDR2 is SMNVEV in the germline V gene (reference sequence). Trimming took 7 bases from V and 4 from J; bases not matched to a gene: 7. This CDR3 is CASKQGASGETQYF. The DNA for the CDR3 is TGTGCCAGCAAACAGGGGGCTTCTGGAGAGACCCAGTACTTC.

In its sample, this clone was seen a few times. The V gene is TRBV11-2, the J gene TRBJ1-2; D is unclear. The CDR3 totals 13 residues. Trimming stripped 1 base from V and 7 bases from J, with 10 bases between. CDR1 is SGHAT, CDR2 FQNNGV, per germline. The CDR3 loop reads CASSLGAVGGYTF. The CDR3 DNA is TGTGCCAGCAGCTTAGGGGCAGTGGGTGGCTACACCTTC. Full variable domain (rest looked up from reference TRBV11-2 and TRBJ1-2): EAGVAQSPRYKIIEKRQSVAFWCNPISGHATLYWYQQILGQGPKLLIQFQNNGVVDDSQLPKDRFSAERLKGVDSTLKIQPAKLEDSAVYLCASSLGAVGGYTFGSGTRLTVV.

This clone came up a few times. This chain links TRBV19 with TRBJ2-2; D is uncertain. Germline CDR1 is LNHDA and CDR2 is SQIVND (reference sequence). Trimming pared 2 bases from V and 3 bases from J, leaving 4 bases between. The CDR3 has 13 residues. In nucleotides, the CDR3 is TGTGCCAGTAGTATACGGGACACCGGGGAGCTGTTTTTT. Protein: CASSIRDTGELFF.

V is TRBV2 and J is TRBJ2-7; possible D gene TRBD1, 5 bases. CDR3 size: 14 residues. CDR1 is SNHLY and CDR2 is FYNNEI in the germline V gene. With 6 bases removed from V and 11 bases from J, the gap between germline ends came to 23 bases. Written as DNA, the CDR3 is TGTGCCAGCAGCGCTACCAAGGCGCTGACAGTAGAGTACTTC. As protein: CASSATKALTVEYF.

The gene calls are TRBV29-1 and TRBJ2-1; 8 positions agree with TRBD1. Looked up from germline, CDR1 is SQVTM and CDR2 is ANQGSEA. The CDR3 consists of 13 residues. With V trimmed by 7 bases and J by 6 bases, 8 bases remained unmatched. CDR3 sequence reads: CSADRDEGNEQFF. CDR3 in DNA: TGCAGCGCGGACAGGGATGAGGGCAATGAGCAGTTCTTC.

The rearrangement joins TRBV6-5 to TRBJ1-2; D is uncertain. Germline V gene lookup returns CDR1 MNHEY and CDR2 SVGAGI. Between the trimmed V and J ends, which lost 5 bases and 0 bases, there was a span of 10 bases. The CDR3 is made up of 14 amino acids. The CDR3 nucleotides read TGTGCCAGCAGTAGAAATGGAGCTAACTATGGCTACACCTTC. It translates to CASSRNGANYGYTF.

The rearrangement links TRBV19 to TRBJ1-2, with D unresolved. Germline assignment: CDR1 LNHDA and CDR2 SQIVND (reference sequence). CDR3 length: 13 residues. V dropped 3 bases and J dropped 4 bases, with 9 bases sitting between them. This chain's CDR3 is CASSISRSYGYTF. The CDR3 region has the DNA TGTGCCAGTAGTATCTCCCGGAGCTATGGCTACACCTTC.

This clone was seen a few times. The chain uses TRBV14 and TRBJ1-1; TRBD1 aligns across 7 bases. The germline V gene has CDR1 SGHDN and CDR2 FVKESK. This CDR3 spans 15 amino acids. V was clipped by 3 bases and J by 4 bases; unmatched bases: 8. CDR3 nucleotides: TGTGCCAGCAGCCACCTAGGGGGACAGAGCACTGAAGCTTTCTTT. Amino acid sequence: CASSHLGGQSTEAFF.

The chain links TRBV7-2 to TRBJ1-4; D call uncertain. Germline values: CDR1 SGHTA, CDR2 FQGNSA. V was trimmed by 3 bases and J by 3 bases, leaving 5 bases between them. CDR3 size: 13 residues. The CDR3 sequence is CASSFRSNEKLFF. In nucleotides, the CDR3 is TGTGCCAGCAGCTTCAGGTCTAATGAAAAACTGTTTTTT. Full variable domain (remainder filled in from reference TRBV7-2 and TRBJ1-4): GAGVSQSPSNKVTEKGKDVELRCDPISGHTALYWYRQSLGQGLEFLIYFQGNSAPDKSGLPSDRFSAERTGGSVSTLTIQRTQQEDSAVYLCASSFRSNEKLFFGSGTQLSVL.

The sample holds a few counts of this clone. V is TRBV7-2 and J is TRBJ2-5; a possible D gene is TRBD1 (5 bases). The CDR3 runs 15 residues. The V and J ends lost 5 bases and 1 base respectively, with 14 bases between them. Germline V CDR1 and CDR2: SGHTA, FQGNSA. The CDR3 protein is CASSKLGRTQETQYF. CDR3 bases: TGTGCCAGCAGCAAACTGGGGCGGACCCAAGAGACCCAGTACTTC.

In this sample, this clone turned up many times. This chain uses TRBV27 with TRBJ2-7; D is undetermined. The germline V gene encodes CDR1 MNHEY and CDR2 SMNVEV (reference sequence). This CDR3 region has 13 residues. Trimming pared 0 bases from V and 6 bases from J, leaving 9 bases between. Written as DNA, the CDR3 is TGTGCCAGCAGTTTATCGTTTGGCTCCGAGCAGTACTTC. Its translation is CASSLSFGSEQYF.

This clone was seen ten or more times. V usage is TRBV29-1 and J usage is TRBJ2-1, with D uncertain. V lost 2 bases and J 6 bases, leaving 5 bases between the germline ends. From germline, CDR1 is SQVTM and CDR2 ANQGSEA. The CDR3 has 11 amino acids. CDR3 amino acids: CSVEFVNEQFF. In DNA, the CDR3 is TGCAGCGTTGAATTCGTCAATGAGCAGTTCTTC.